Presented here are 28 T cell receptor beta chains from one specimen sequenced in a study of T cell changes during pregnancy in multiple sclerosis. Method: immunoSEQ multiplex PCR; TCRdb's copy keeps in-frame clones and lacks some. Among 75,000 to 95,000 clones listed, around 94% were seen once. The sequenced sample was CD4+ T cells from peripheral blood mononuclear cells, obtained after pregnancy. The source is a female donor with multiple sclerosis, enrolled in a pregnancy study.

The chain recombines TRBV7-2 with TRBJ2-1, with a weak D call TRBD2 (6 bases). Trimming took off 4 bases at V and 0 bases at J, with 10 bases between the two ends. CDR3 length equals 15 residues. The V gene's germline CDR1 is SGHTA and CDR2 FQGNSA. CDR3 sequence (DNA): TGTGCCAGCAGCTCACGGGACTCCTCCTACAATGAGCAGTTCTTC. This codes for CASSSRDSSYNEQFF.

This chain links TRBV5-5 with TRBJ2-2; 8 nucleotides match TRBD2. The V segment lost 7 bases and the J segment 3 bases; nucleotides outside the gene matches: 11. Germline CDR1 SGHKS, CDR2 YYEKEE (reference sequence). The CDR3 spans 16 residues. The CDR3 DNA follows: TGTGCCAGCGCGCGTGTGGGACTAGGGGACACCGGGGAGCTGTTTTTT. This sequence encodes CASARVGLGDTGELFF.

The CDR3: CASSFRDEQYF. The CDR3 DNA reads as TGTGCCAGCAGTTTCCGAGACGAGCAGTACTTC. The V call is TRBV28, the J call TRBJ2-7, with D hard to call. Between the trimmed V and J ends, which lost 3 bases and 5 bases, there was a span of 5 bases. The CDR3 runs 11 residues. The germline V gene encodes CDR1 MDHEN and CDR2 SYDVKM.

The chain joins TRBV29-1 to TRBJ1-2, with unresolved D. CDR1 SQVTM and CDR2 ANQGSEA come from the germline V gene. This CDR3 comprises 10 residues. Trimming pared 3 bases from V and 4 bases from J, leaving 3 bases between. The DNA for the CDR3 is TGCAGCGTTGACAGCTATGGCTACACCTTC. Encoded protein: CSVDSYGYTF.

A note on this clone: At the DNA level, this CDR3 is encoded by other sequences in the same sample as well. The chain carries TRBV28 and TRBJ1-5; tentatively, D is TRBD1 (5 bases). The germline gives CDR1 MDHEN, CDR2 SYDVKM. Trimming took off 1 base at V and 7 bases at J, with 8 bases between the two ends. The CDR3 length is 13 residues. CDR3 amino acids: CASSLLGAQPQHF. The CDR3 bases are TGTGCCAGCAGTTTATTAGGGGCCCAGCCCCAGCATTTT. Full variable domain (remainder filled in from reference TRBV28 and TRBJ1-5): DVKVTQSSRYLVKRTGEKVFLECVQDMDHENMFWYRQDPGLGLRLIYFSYDVKMKEKGDIPEGYSVSREKKERFSLILESASTNQTSMYLCASSLLGAQPQHFGDGTRLSIL.

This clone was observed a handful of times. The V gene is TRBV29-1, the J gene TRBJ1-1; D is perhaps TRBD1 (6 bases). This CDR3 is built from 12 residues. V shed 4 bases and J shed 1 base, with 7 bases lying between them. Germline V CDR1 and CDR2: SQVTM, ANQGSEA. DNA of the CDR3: TGCAGCGTTGCGACAGGGAACACTGAAGCTTTCTTT. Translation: CSVATGNTEAFF.

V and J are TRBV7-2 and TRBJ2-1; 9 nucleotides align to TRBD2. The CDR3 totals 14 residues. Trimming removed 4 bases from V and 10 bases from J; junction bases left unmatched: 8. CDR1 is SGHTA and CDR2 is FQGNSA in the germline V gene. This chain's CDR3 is CASSSPGLAREQFF. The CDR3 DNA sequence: TGTGCCAGCAGCTCACCGGGACTAGCAAGAGAGCAGTTCTTC.

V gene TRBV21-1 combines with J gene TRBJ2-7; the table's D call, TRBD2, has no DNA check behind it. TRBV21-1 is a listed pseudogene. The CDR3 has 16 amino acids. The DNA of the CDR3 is TGTGCCAGCAGCAGGGGTTGGAAGCGGGGGGACTACGAGCAGTACTTC. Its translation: CASSRGWKRGDYEQYF.

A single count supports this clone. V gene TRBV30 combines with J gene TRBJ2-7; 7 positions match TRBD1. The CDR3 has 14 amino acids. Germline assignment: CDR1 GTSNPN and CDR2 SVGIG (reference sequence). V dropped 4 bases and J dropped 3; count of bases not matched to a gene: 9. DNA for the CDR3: TGTGCCTGGAAGAGAATAGACAGGGACTACGAGCAGTACTTC. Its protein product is CAWKRIDRDYEQYF.

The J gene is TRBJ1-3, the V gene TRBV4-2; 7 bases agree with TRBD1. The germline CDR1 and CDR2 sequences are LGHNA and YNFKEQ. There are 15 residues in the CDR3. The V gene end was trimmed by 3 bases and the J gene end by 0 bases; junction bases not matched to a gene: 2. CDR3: CASSQGQSSGNTIYF. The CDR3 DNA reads TGTGCCAGCAGCCAGGGACAGTCCTCTGGAAACACCATATATTTT.

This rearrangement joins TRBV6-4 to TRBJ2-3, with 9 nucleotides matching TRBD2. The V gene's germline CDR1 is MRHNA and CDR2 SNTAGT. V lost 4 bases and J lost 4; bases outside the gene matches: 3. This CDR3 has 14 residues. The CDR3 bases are TGTGCCAGCAGTGGCGGGAGGGCCGCAGATACGCAGTATTTT. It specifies CASSGGRAADTQYF.

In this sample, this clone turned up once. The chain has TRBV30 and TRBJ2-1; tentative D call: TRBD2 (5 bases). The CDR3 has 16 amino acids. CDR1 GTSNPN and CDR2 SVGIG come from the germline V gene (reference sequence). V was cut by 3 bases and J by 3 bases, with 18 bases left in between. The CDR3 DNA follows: TGTGCCTGGAGGCACCGCGGCGGAGGACGCTACAATGAGCAGTTCTTC. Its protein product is CAWRHRGGGRYNEQFF.

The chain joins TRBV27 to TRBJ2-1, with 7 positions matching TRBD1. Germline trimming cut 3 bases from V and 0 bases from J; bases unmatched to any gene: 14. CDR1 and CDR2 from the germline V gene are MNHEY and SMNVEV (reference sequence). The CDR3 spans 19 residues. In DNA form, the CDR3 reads TGTGCCAGCAGTTTGCCGGGACAGCTCCCTTTTTCCTCCTACAATGAGCAGTTCTTC. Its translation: CASSLPGQLPFSSYNEQFF.

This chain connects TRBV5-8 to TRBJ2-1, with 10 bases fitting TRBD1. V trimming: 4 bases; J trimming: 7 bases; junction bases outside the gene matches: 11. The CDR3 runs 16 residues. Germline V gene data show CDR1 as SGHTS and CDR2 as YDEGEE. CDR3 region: CASSLGQGQRGNEQFF. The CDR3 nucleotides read TGTGCCAGCAGCCTGGGACAGGGGCAGAGGGGGAATGAGCAGTTCTTC. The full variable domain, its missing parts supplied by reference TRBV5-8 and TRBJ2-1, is EAGVTQSPTHLIKTRGQQATLRCSPISGHTSVYWYQQALGLGLQFLLWYDEGEERNRGNFPPRFSGRQFPNYSSELNVNALELEDSALYLCASSLGQGQRGNEQFFGPGTRLTVL.

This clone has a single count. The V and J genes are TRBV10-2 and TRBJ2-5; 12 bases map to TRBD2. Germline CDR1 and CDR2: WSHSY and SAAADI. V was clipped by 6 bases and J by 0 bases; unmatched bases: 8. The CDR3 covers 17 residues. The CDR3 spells CASRTSGRGPYQETQYF. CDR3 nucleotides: TGCGCCAGCAGGACTAGCGGGAGAGGTCCGTACCAAGAGACCCAGTACTTC.

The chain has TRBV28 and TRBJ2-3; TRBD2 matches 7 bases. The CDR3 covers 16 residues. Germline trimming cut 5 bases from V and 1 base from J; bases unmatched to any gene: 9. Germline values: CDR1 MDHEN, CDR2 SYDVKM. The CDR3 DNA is TGTGCCAGCAGTCTCCTCGGACTAGGGGGCACAGATACGCAGTATTTT. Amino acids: CASSLLGLGGTDTQYF.

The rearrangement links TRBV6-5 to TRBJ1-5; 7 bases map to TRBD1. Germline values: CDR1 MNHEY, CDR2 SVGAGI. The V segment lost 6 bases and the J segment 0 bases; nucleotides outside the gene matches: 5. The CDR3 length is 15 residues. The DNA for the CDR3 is TGTGCCAGCAGCTCGACAGGGAATAGCAATCAGCCCCAGCATTTT. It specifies CASSSTGNSNQPQHF.

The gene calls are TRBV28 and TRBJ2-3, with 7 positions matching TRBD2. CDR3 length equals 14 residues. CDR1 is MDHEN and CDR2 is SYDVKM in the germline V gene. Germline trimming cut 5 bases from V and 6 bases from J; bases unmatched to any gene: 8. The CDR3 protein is CASSRSGLGDTQYF. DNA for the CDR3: TGTGCCAGCAGTCGTAGCGGGCTGGGGGATACGCAGTATTTT.

CDR3: CATQPGTAYGYTF. Written as DNA, the CDR3 is TGTGCCACCCAACCCGGGACAGCCTATGGCTACACCTTC. The V gene is TRBV28, the J gene TRBJ1-2; 7 nucleotides match TRBD1. The CDR3 length is 13 residues. Germline trimming cut 10 bases from V and 4 bases from J; bases unmatched to any gene: 9. The germline V gene has CDR1 MDHEN and CDR2 SYDVKM.

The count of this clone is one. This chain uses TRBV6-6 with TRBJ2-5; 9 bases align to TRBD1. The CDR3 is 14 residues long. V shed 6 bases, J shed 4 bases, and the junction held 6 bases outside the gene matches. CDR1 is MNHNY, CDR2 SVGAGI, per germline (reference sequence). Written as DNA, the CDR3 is TGTGCCAGCAGGTACAGGGGGCTAAGAGAGACCCAGTACTTC. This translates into CASRYRGLRETQYF.

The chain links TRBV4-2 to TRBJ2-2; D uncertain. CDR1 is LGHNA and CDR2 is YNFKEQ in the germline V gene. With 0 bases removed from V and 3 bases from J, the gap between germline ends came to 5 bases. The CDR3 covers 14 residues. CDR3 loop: CASSQDKYTGELFF. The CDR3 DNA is TGTGCCAGCAGCCAAGATAAATACACCGGGGAGCTGTTTTTT.

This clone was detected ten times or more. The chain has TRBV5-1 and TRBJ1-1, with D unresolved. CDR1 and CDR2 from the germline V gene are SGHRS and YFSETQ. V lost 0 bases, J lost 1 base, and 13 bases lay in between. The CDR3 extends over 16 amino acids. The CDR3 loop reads CASSLDAGLRNTEAFF. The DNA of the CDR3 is TGCGCCAGCAGCTTGGACGCGGGGTTGAGGAACACTGAAGCTTTCTTT.

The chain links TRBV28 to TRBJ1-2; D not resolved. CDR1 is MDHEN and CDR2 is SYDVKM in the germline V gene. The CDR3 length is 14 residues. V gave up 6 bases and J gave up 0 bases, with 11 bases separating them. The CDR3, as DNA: TGTGCCAGCAGCGCGCAGCGGCCTAACTATGGCTACACCTTC. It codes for CASSAQRPNYGYTF.

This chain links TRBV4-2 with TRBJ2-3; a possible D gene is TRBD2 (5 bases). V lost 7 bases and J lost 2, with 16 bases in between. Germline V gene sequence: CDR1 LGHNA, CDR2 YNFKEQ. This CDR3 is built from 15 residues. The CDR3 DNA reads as TGTGCCAGCACCCCAGGTGTGGGAGTCACAGATACGCAGTATTTT. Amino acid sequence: CASTPGVGVTDTQYF.

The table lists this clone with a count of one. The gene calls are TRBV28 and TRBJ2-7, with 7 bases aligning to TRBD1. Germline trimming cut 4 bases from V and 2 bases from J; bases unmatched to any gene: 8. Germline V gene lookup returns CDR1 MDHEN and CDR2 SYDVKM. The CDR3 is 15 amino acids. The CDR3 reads CASSSSGGRAYEQYF. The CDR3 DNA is TGTGCCAGCAGTTCTTCAGGGGGTAGAGCCTACGAGCAGTACTTC.

The DNA for the CDR3 is TGTGCCAGCAGCTCATCCGGGAGGCCCTACAATGAGCAGTTCTTC. This translates into CASSSSGRPYNEQFF. This chain joins TRBV7-6 and TRBJ2-1; 7 bases match TRBD2. V was pared by 4 bases and J by 2 bases, with 5 bases of the junction left unmatched. CDR1 and CDR2 from the germline V gene are SGHVS and FNYEAQ. The CDR3 loop spans 15 amino acids.

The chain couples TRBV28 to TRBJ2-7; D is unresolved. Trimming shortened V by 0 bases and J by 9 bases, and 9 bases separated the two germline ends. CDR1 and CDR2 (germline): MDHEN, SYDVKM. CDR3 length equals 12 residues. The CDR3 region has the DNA TGTGCCAGCAGTTTATGGCCGGGTGGGCAGTACTTC. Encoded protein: CASSLWPGGQYF.

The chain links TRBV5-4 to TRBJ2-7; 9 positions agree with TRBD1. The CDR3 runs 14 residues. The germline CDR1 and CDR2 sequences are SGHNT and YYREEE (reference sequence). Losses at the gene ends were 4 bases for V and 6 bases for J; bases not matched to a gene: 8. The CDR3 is CASSLGQGSFEQYF. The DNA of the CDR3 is TGTGCCAGCAGCCTGGGACAGGGCAGTTTCGAGCAGTACTTC.